The following is a T cell receptor beta chain sequence with its context. This clonotype showed up many times. Its antigen has not been determined. One base away there is no much larger clone; base qualities are not given. The CDR3 starts with the cysteine, ends with the phenylalanine, and has 13 residues. Only the CDR3 DNA stays, 39 bases, in frame from base 1. V sheds 5 bases and J sheds 7 bases, leaving 15 bases between their ends. Looking up the germline V gene (reference sequence) yields CDR1 SEHNR and CDR2 FQNEAQ. This specimen comes from a study of CD8 T cells in ankylosing spondylitis (dated 2017 in TCRdb). Concerning the study at large: The study profiled T cell receptor beta repertoires in healthy donors and ankylosing spondylitis patients to find disease-linked TCR variants. The whole study cohort included 108 healthy donors and 25 ankylosing spondylitis patients. Samples of peripheral blood were taken, and for ankylosing spondylitis patients, synovial fluid was collected as well. The full study reports these points: Some motif variants had previously been reported in the synovial fluid and blood of reactive arthritis patients, which suggests shared mechanisms of disease initiation. A TCR beta motif of several highly homologous amino acid variants appeared characteristic of blood from ankylosing spondylitis patients. In peripheral blood, the disease-linked clones were found at relatively low frequencies and had a CD8+ phenotype. Significant enrichment of the disease-linked clones was reported in matched synovial fluid samples from ankylosing spondylitis patients.

The instrument given in TCRdb is Illumina HiSeq 2500. Quantitative 5'-RACE with molecular barcodes was the method used to prepare the TCR beta libraries. As for how the authors treated the data: A new computational method based on a probabilistic model of VDJ rearrangement was used to identify disease-linked TCR variants. TCRdb reprocessed the public reads (quality trimming at Q25 with fastp, clone calling with MiXCR) and kept in-frame beta chains. All rows with the same CDR3 protein become a single entry with the most common DNA and genes. The V and J calls and clone size come from TCRdb's table, not from the authors' own analysis. The sample table shows fewer than 550,000 distinct CDR3 sequences, and approximately 5% are seen once. Around 3.5% of the sample belongs to the ten largest clones.

This TCR was sampled from a male donor with ankylosing spondylitis. This sequence uses TRBV7-9 and TRBJ2-7; TRBD1 is a weak D gene call, 5 bases matching. Sequencing input: blood, either unsorted or a sorted T cell fraction (not recorded which). The DNA sequence is TGTGCCAGCAGCGCCCGACAGATCCCAGAGCAGTACTTC. The encoded protein is CASSARQIPEQYF.